A selection of T cell receptor beta chains follows, all from one sample in a study of T cell responses to AZD1222 COVID-19 vaccine. Clones were read by immunoSEQ multiplex PCR, and TCRdb kept only the in-frame ones, dropping some. The table shows around 150,000 clones, with about 90% occurring only once. The material sequenced was peripheral blood, taken 28 days after the second AZD1222 dose. The receptors come from an adult who received the AZD1222 COVID-19 vaccine. Each CDR3 is given with its conserved first and last residue. The D gene is left open where the match is weak. Where a row states a size, it is once, few, many or the class of an expanded clone; other rows omit it.

cdr3_length | j_call | v_call | d_call | clone_size | cdr3_aa | cdr3_nt
11 | TRBJ1-2 | TRBV20-1 | NA | NA | CSAGELDGYTF | TGCAGTGCAGGCGAGCTGGACGGCTACACCTTC
15 | TRBJ1-1 | TRBV14 | NA | NA | CASSPWTGGSAEAFF | TGTGCCAGCAGCCCGTGGACGGGGGGGAGCGCTGAAGCTTTCTTT
13 | TRBJ2-7 | TRBV27 | NA | NA | CASKGTLSYEQYF | TGTGCCAGCAAAGGGACACTCTCCTACGAGCAGTACTTC
14 | TRBJ2-4 | TRBV27 | NA | NA | CASSTLLAKNIQYF | TGTGCCAGCAGTACTCTCCTAGCCAAAAACATTCAGTACTTC
11 | TRBJ1-1 | TRBV25-1 | NA | NA | CATRTAIGTFF | TGTGCCACCCGGACGGCGATCGGGACTTTCTTT
16 | TRBJ2-6 | TRBV2 | NA | once | CASGTTPSGGANVLTF | TGTGCCAGCGGAACAACGCCCTCAGGTGGGGCCAACGTCCTGACTTTC
16 | TRBJ1-4 | TRBV19 | NA | NA | CASSTLDPRTLGKLFF | TGTGCCAGTAGTACTTTGGACCCTCGCACCCTAGGAAAACTGTTTTTT
14 | TRBJ1-6 | TRBV30 | NA | NA | CAWTPGGAGSPLHF | TGTGCCTGGACACCTGGGGGGGCCGGGTCACCCCTCCACTTT
16 | TRBJ2-3 | TRBV18 | TRBD1 | NA | CASSVWTGGFTDTQYF | TGTGCCAGCTCAGTATGGACAGGGGGCTTTACAGATACGCAGTATTTT
16 | TRBJ1-1 | TRBV7-6 | TRBD1 | NA | CASSPGTGEGKTEAFF | TGTGCCAGCAGCCCCGGGACAGGGGAGGGGAAGACTGAAGCTTTCTTT
12 | TRBJ2-2 | TRBV3-1/TRBV3-2 | NA | NA | CASSRMTGELFF | TGTGCCAGCAGCCGGATGACCGGGGAGCTGTTTTTT
13 | TRBJ2-7 | TRBV7-2 | NA | NA | CASSPGTTNEQYF | TGTGCCAGCAGCCCCGGTACTACGAACGAGCAGTACTTC
16 | TRBJ2-3 | TRBV15 | NA | NA | CATSRDRGLGADTQYF | TGTGCCACCAGCAGAGATCGAGGGCTTGGGGCAGATACGCAGTATTTT
15 | TRBJ2-7 | TRBV27 | TRBD2 | NA | CASRASGRASGEQYF | TGTGCCAGCAGAGCTAGCGGGAGGGCCTCGGGGGAGCAGTACTTC
20 | TRBJ1-5 | TRBV11-3 | TRBD1 | NA | CASSLDLETGGENSNQPQHF | TGTGCCAGCAGCTTAGATCTGGAAACAGGGGGTGAAAATAGCAATCAGCCCCAGCATTTT
17 | TRBJ2-7 | TRBV2 | NA | NA | CASSEEVGPGDSVQQYF | TGTGCCAGCAGTGAAGAAGTAGGGCCAGGGGATTCCGTCCAGCAGTACTTC